The T cell receptor beta chain under discussion was sequenced for a study of beta chain features in type 1 diabetes. On average, the one heparinised blood draw given by each donor was around 110 mL. The investigators reverse transcribed all of the isolated RNA, so they sequenced expressed TCRB transcripts. The average output of naive, central memory and regulatory T cell samples was a few million reads. TCRdb keeps only in-frame clones here, not all; method: immunoSEQ multiplex PCR. The table includes under 200,000 clones, 6.5% to 10% detected once. Study results and limitations: Moderate but significant shortening of TCRB CDR3s was recorded in all four CD4+ subsets from Type 1 diabetes patients. Patients and controls would be equally affected if PCR favored shorter templates. Insertion counts at VDJ junctions were lower in type 1 diabetes patients, who also showed more deletions there.

This CDR3 has 16 residues. Germline V CDR1 and CDR2: SGHNT, YYREEE (reference sequence). Trimming left V 2 bases short and J 0 bases short, with 12 bases between. A few counts support this clone. Its antigen remains unknown. The sequence derives from a woman between 18 and 29 years old with type 1 diabetes. The sample was central memory CD4+ T cells from blood. The chain employs TRBV5-4 and TRBJ2-1; D gene unclear. The CDR3, as DNA: TGTGCCAGCAGCTTATCGCAGGCCAGCTCCTACAATGAGCAGTTCTTC. Its protein is CASSLSQASSYNEQFF.